This entry lists 4 T cell receptor beta chains sequenced from one sample in a study of monozygotic twins with inflammatory bowel disease. For each CDR3 protein, TCRdb gives one entry from its re-call of the 5' RACE reads, without DNA. This table holds approximately 380,000 distinct CDR3 sequences. The sample consisted of blood. The receptors come from a human donor with ulcerative colitis or Crohn's disease, or a healthy co-twin of an affected twin (not recorded which).

V usage is TRBV5-4 and J usage is TRBJ2-5; the D call of TRBD1 rests on TCRdb alone, since no DNA is present to check it. The germline V gene has CDR1 SGHNT and CDR2 YYREEE (reference sequence). This CDR3 comprises 16 residues. This CDR3 reads CASSPLRGARQETQYF.

This chain joins TRBV20-1 and TRBJ2-3; TCRdb reports TRBD2, a call that lacks DNA to check it against. Germline CDR1 reads DFQATT; CDR2 reads SNEGSKA (reference sequence). CDR3 length: 16 amino acids. The CDR3 region is CSVAQPLAVITDTQYF.

CDR3 loop: CASSFSARGNTIYF. The V and J genes are TRBV28 and TRBJ1-3. The CDR3 length is 14 residues. Germline V gene lookup returns CDR1 MDHEN and CDR2 SYDVKM.

The chain combines TRBV6-1 with TRBJ2-3. This CDR3 region has 13 residues. CDR1 is MNHNS and CDR2 is SASEGT in the germline V gene. CDR3 region: CASSVFPTDTQYF.